Presented here are 20 T cell receptor beta chains from one specimen sequenced in a study of T cell responses to AZD1222 COVID-19 vaccine. Sequencing used immunoSEQ multiplex PCR; TCRdb keeps in-frame clones, though not all of them. This table has roughly 180,000 clones, roughly 93% appearing once. Material: peripheral blood, obtained on day 0 of AZD1222 vaccination. All receptors derive from an adult in good health.

For the CDR3, the DNA is TGCGCCAGCAGCTTGGCGGCAGGGCGGGTTGGCAATCAGCCCCAGCATTTT. Its protein product is CASSLAAGRVGNQPQHF. The chain combines TRBV5-1 with TRBJ1-5; D perhaps matches TRBD1 (5 bases). The CDR3 contains 17 residues. Germline CDR1 reads SGHRS; CDR2 reads YFSETQ. Trimming removed 0 bases from V and 2 bases from J, with 15 bases in between.

The V call is TRBV7-9, the J call TRBJ2-3; D perhaps matches TRBD2 (7 bases). Germline CDR1 is SEHNR and CDR2 is FQNEAQ (reference sequence). The CDR3 sequence is 14 residues long. V lost 3 bases, J lost 8 bases, and 15 bases lay in between. CDR3 amino acids: CASSLGGLYGTQYF. In DNA form, the CDR3 reads TGTGCCAGCAGCTTGGGGGGGCTGTACGGTACGCAGTATTTT.

V gene TRBV11-2 combines with J gene TRBJ2-3, with D uncertain. V shed 6 bases and J shed 7 bases, with 11 bases lying between them. This CDR3 spans 12 amino acids. Germline assignment: CDR1 SGHAT and CDR2 FQNNGV. CDR3 nucleotide sequence: TGTGCCAGCAGTCCTAGATCTTATACGCAGTATTTT. Translating gives CASSPRSYTQYF. Together with reference TRBV11-2 and TRBJ2-3, the CDR3 gives the full variable domain: EAGVAQSPRYKIIEKRQSVAFWCNPISGHATLYWYQQILGQGPKLLIQFQNNGVVDDSQLPKDRFSAERLKGVDSTLKIQPAKLEDSAVYLCASSPRSYTQYFGPGTRLTVL.

This chain connects TRBV5-4 to TRBJ1-1; D is possibly TRBD1 (5 bases). Between the trimmed V and J ends, which lost 4 bases and 5 bases, there was a span of 21 bases. The CDR3 contains 16 residues. Germline V gives CDR1 SGHNT, CDR2 YYREEE (reference sequence). This CDR3 reads CASSPKESPRATEAFF. The CDR3, as DNA: TGTGCCAGCAGCCCGAAAGAGTCCCCCAGGGCGACTGAAGCTTTCTTT.

This sequence joins TRBV28 and TRBJ1-1; 8 bases match TRBD1. With V trimmed by 2 bases and J by 10 bases, 12 bases remained unmatched. CDR1 is MDHEN, CDR2 SYDVKM, per germline. CDR3 size: 15 residues. The CDR3 sequence is CASSLGQGLARGAFF. For the CDR3, the DNA is TGTGCCAGCAGTTTAGGACAGGGACTCGCTCGGGGAGCTTTCTTT.

The V call is TRBV27, the J call TRBJ1-2, with 7 positions matching TRBD1. CDR1 and CDR2 from the germline V gene are MNHEY and SMNVEV (reference sequence). V lost 4 bases and J lost 7; bases outside the gene matches: 6. The CDR3 sequence is 13 residues long. In nucleotides, the CDR3 is TGTGCCAGCAGTTCGACAGGGCAGGCTGGCTACACCTTC. This gives the protein CASSSTGQAGYTF.

This chain links TRBV5-6 with TRBJ2-7; D is possibly TRBD2 (6 bases). The germline V gene encodes CDR1 SGHDT and CDR2 YYEEEE. Trimming took off 5 bases at V and 3 bases at J, with 12 bases between the two ends. This CDR3 spans 13 amino acids. CDR3 region: CASSTGLLYEQYF. CDR3 coding DNA: TGTGCCAGCAGTACGGGACTCCTCTACGAGCAGTACTTC.

The rearrangement links TRBV25-1 to TRBJ1-6; D remains ambiguous. The length of the CDR3 is 17 residues. CDR1 MGHDK and CDR2 SYGVNS come from the germline V gene. Trimming pared 4 bases from V and 11 bases from J, leaving 24 bases between. The CDR3 protein is CASSGGPIWQGGAPLHF. The DNA for the CDR3 is TGTGCCAGCAGTGGCGGCCCTATTTGGCAAGGCGGAGCACCCCTCCACTTT. Complete variable domain (other parts from reference TRBV25-1 and TRBJ1-6): EADIYQTPRYLVIGTGKKITLECSQTMGHDKMYWYQQDPGMELHLIHYSYGVNSTEKGDLSSESTVSRIRTEHFPLTLESARPSHTSQYLCASSGGPIWQGGAPLHFGNGTRLTVT.

The genes are TRBV28 and TRBJ2-2; a weak D match, TRBD1 (6 bases). V lost 4 bases to trimming and J lost 3 bases, with 9 bases between them. Germline assignment: CDR1 MDHEN and CDR2 SYDVKM. The CDR3 spans 14 residues. The CDR3 region is CASSWTAHTGELFF. The CDR3 DNA is TGTGCCAGCAGTTGGACAGCGCACACCGGGGAGCTGTTTTTT.

This chain links TRBV12-3 or TRBV12-4 with TRBJ2-5; perhaps TRBD1 as D (5 bases). The CDR3 contains 13 residues. V was clipped by 4 bases and J by 4 bases, with 10 bases between them. The CDR3 sequence: CASSWGRRETQYF. The DNA of the CDR3 is TGTGCCAGCAGTTGGGGCAGGAGAGAGACCCAGTACTTC.

DNA of the CDR3: TGTGCCACCCATCAGGCCCGGAGCATAGGCACAGATACGCAGTATTTT. This translates into CATHQARSIGTDTQYF. This chain links TRBV10-3 with TRBJ2-3; D unclear. V lost 10 bases to trimming and J lost 1 base, with 21 bases between them. The CDR3 loop spans 16 amino acids. Germline CDR1 reads ENHRY; CDR2 reads SYGVKD.

The chain uses TRBV28 and TRBJ2-1; tentative D call: TRBD2 (6 bases). Deletions cut 1 base from V and 2 bases from J, with 12 bases between. This CDR3 spans 16 amino acids. In germline, CDR1 is MDHEN, CDR2 SYDVKM. CDR3 protein: CASSLFVSGAYNEQFF. The CDR3, as DNA: TGTGCCAGCAGTTTATTCGTTAGCGGCGCCTACAATGAGCAGTTCTTC.

The chain uses TRBV4-1 and TRBJ2-7; D is ambiguous. The CDR3 is made up of 14 amino acids. Trimming removed 1 base from V and 0 bases from J, with 7 bases in between. The germline CDR1 and CDR2 sequences are MGHRA and YSYEKL. CDR3 sequence (DNA): TGCGCCAGCAGCCAAGTTTCAGGCTCCTACGAGCAGTACTTC. As protein: CASSQVSGSYEQYF.

This clone was observed a few times. V is TRBV6-1 and J is TRBJ2-7, with D unresolved. The ends were cut back, 4 bases at V and 2 bases at J, with 9 bases in the middle. The CDR3 consists of 13 residues. CDR1 and CDR2 from the germline V gene are MNHNS and SASEGT. The CDR3 sequence: CASSVAGTYEQYF. In DNA, the CDR3 is TGTGCCAGCAGTGTAGCCGGTACCTACGAGCAGTACTTC.

The chain employs TRBV21-1 and TRBJ1-2. TRBV21-1 is recorded as a pseudogene. This CDR3 spans 20 amino acids. The CDR3 DNA reads as TGTGCCAGCAGCAAAGAGGTCGAAAAGGCAAGGGCCGAGCCAACTGGGGGCTACACCTTC. Translated: CASSKEVEKARAEPTGGYTF.

The genes are TRBV7-9 and TRBJ2-3; D is uncertain. The CDR3 extends over 13 amino acids. Germline V lookup: CDR1 SEHNR, CDR2 FQNEAQ (reference sequence). V lost 2 bases and J 4 bases, leaving 7 bases between the germline ends. The CDR3 nucleotides are TGTGCCAGCAGCTTACAAGGCGCAGATACGCAGTATTTT. Translation: CASSLQGADTQYF.

The V call is TRBV12-3 or TRBV12-4, the J call TRBJ2-1, with D unclear. CDR3 length equals 12 residues. Trimming cost V 2 bases and J 10 bases, with 9 bases left between them. For the CDR3, the DNA is TGTGCCAGCAGTTTATCTCTAAGGGAGCAGTTCTTC. It yields the protein CASSLSLREQFF.

The chain combines TRBV6-5 with TRBJ2-3; either TRBD1 or TRBD2 may supply D (5 bases each). Trimming shortened V by 6 bases and J by 12 bases, and 16 bases separated the two germline ends. CDR1 is MNHEY and CDR2 is SVGAGI in the germline V gene. The CDR3 totals 12 residues. Written as DNA, the CDR3 is TGTGCCAGCAGGGAGGCCGACAGAGAACAGTATTTT. It codes for CASREADREQYF.

DNA of the CDR3: TGCGCCAGCAGCTGGTCTACCCTGACAGGCTCAGGGAGAAGCACAGATACGCAGTATTTT. This translates into CASSWSTLTGSGRSTDTQYF. The rearrangement links TRBV5-1 to TRBJ2-3, with D possibly TRBD1 on 6 matching bases. CDR1 and CDR2 (germline): SGHRS, YFSETQ. This CDR3 is 20 amino acids long. The V and J ends lost 3 bases and 0 bases respectively, with 26 bases between them. The full variable domain, with the rest looked up from reference TRBV5-1 and TRBJ2-3, is KAGVTQTPRYLIKTRGQQVTLSCSPISGHRSVSWYQQTPGQGLQFLFEYFSETQRNKGNFPGRFSGRQFSNSRSEMNVSTLELGDSALYLCASSWSTLTGSGRSTDTQYFGPGTRLTVL.

This clone was seen a single time. The chain carries TRBV5-1 and TRBJ2-3, with 12 positions matching TRBD2. Trimming cost V 6 bases and J 3 bases; bases outside gene matches: 5. CDR1 and CDR2 from the germline V gene are SGHRS and YFSETQ. The CDR3 length is 15 residues. This chain's CDR3 is CASTLAGGPTDTQYF. The CDR3 DNA reads TGCGCCAGCACCCTAGCGGGAGGGCCAACAGATACGCAGTATTTT.